This T cell receptor (beta chain) was observed in a study of cytomegalovirus exposure and HLA in healthy donors. Study-wide results and caveats: The authors assumed roughly uniform sequencing depth across donors for presence/absence analyses. A later analysis reportedly identified an Asian-associated ancestry cluster as carrying fewer N-insertions than the approximately 640-donor mean. The study labeled fewer than 200 TCR beta chains cytomegalovirus-associated. According to reports, the classifier identified cytomegalovirus status with high specificity and sensitivity.

Concerning this clone: Its matching antigen is unknown.

Trimming left V 8 bases short and J 4 bases short, with 12 bases between. This CDR3 contains 11 residues. From germline, CDR1 is GTSNPN and CDR2 SVGIG (reference sequence). PCR primers comprised 60 Vbeta and 13 Jbeta primers. Profiled with immunoSEQ multiplex PCR; TCRdb holds only in-frame clones, not every one. The sample gives about 82,000 clones, roughly 80% of which show up once; more than 2.5% is in the top ten. The origin of this receptor is a man aged 45-65 years in good health and CMV-seronegative. The chain uses TRBV30 and TRBJ2-7; a weak D match, TRBD2 (5 bases). The sequenced material came from PBMCs. CDR3 residues: CAQRRRYEQYF. The CDR3 bases are TGTGCCCAACGGCGGAGGTACGAGCAGTACTTC. Full variable domain (missing parts from reference TRBV30 and TRBJ2-7): SQTIHQWPATLVQPVGSPLSLECTVEGTSNPNLYWYRQAAGRGLQLLFYSVGIGQISSEVPQNLSASRPQDRQFILSSKKLLLSDSGFYLCAQRRRYEQYFGPGTRLTVT.